This T cell receptor (beta chain) was sequenced during a study of T cells in Graves' hyperthyroidism and ophthalmopathy. Study-wide points: A median around 5.9 months before onset, the model predicted ophthalmopathy.

The V gene's germline CDR1 is WSHSY and CDR2 SAAADI. J was trimmed by 4 bases and V by 4 bases; bases with no gene match: 3. The CDR3 is 13 residues long. Concerning this clonotype itself: The antigen remains unidentified.

Diagnoses rested on clinical symptoms, serum thyroxine and TRAb, thyroid ultrasound and orbital computed tomography. From RNA transcripts, TCR beta CDR3 regions were amplified. During a first-round RT-PCR of the TCR CDR3, the HTBI primer set was used. TCRdb reanalysed the multiplex PCR reads using MiXCR and keeps one entry per CDR3 protein. The profile shows 280,000 or so distinct CDR3 sequences, about 25% of them singletons. This clonotype was obtained from a man aged 40-49 years with Graves' hyperthyroidism that later progressed to Graves' ophthalmopathy. Sequenced sample: blood. The chain uses TRBV10-2 and TRBJ1-2; 7 nucleotides line up with TRBD1. This CDR3 reads CASSANRGYGYTF. The DNA of the CDR3 is TGCGCCAGCAGTGCTAACAGGGGCTATGGCTACACCTTC.